One sample yielded the 12 T cell receptor beta chains listed below, sequenced in a study of CD8+ T cells in alopecia areata. Extracted from the samples, RNA was reverse transcribed into cDNA to serve as the sequencing template. TCRdb's copy holds only in-frame clones and misses some; the assay was immunoSEQ multiplex PCR. The sample consists of approximately 99,000 clones, over 55% of them appearing once. Sequencing was carried out using NKG2D-low CD8+ T cells sorted from blood. These receptors originate from a human donor with alopecia areata.

The chain joins TRBV27 to TRBJ2-5; 11 positions match TRBD2. The end of the DNA fits TRBJ2-7 better, so the J call may be wrong. The CDR3 is made up of 13 amino acids. The germline gives CDR1 MNHEY, CDR2 SMNVEV (reference sequence). The CDR3 reads CASTTSGNHEQYF. The CDR3 DNA is TGTGCCAGCACGACTAGCGGGAACCACGAGCAGTACTTC.

This clone was detected only a few times. J is TRBJ2-2 and V is TRBV9; D remains unclear. Per the germline V gene, CDR1 is SGDLS and CDR2 is YYNGEE. CDR3 length: 12 amino acids. Trimming left V 2 bases short and J 1 base short, with 0 bases between. As DNA, the CDR3 is TGTGCCAGCAGCGTGAACACCGGGGAGCTGTTTTTT. It codes for CASSVNTGELFF.

The chain employs TRBV21-1 and TRBJ2-1; no check of the table's D call, TRBD2, against the DNA was made. TRBV21-1 is a listed pseudogene. The CDR3 extends over 17 amino acids. As DNA, the CDR3 is TGTGCCAGCAGCAAAAGAAGGGGAGCGGGAGGGCTGTGTGAGCAGTTCTTC. It specifies CASSKRRGAGGLCEQFF.

The rearrangement links TRBV4-1 to TRBJ2-1, with 7 bases matching TRBD2. Germline V lookup: CDR1 MGHRA, CDR2 YSYEKL. The CDR3 is made up of 15 amino acids. Trimming removed 4 bases from V and 4 bases from J; junction bases left unmatched: 7. The CDR3 DNA reads as TGCGCCAGCAGCCTACTAGCGACAGATTACAATGAGCAGTTCTTC. It specifies CASSLLATDYNEQFF.

This chain uses TRBV5-4 with TRBJ1-4; TRBD1 aligns across 9 bases. The ends lost 0 bases at V and 7 bases at J; junction bases unmatched: 4. Germline V gene sequence: CDR1 SGHNT, CDR2 YYREEE (reference sequence). This CDR3 has 15 residues. The CDR3, as DNA: TGTGCCAGCAGCTTGGGGACAGGGGAGCCTGAAAAACTGTTTTTT. This codes for CASSLGTGEPEKLFF.

The genes are TRBV4-1 and TRBJ2-1; the match to TRBD2 covers 7 bases. Germline CDR1 is MGHRA and CDR2 is YSYEKL. V lost 0 bases and J lost 8; bases outside the gene matches: 13. The CDR3 contains 17 residues. The DNA for the CDR3 is TGCGCCAGCAGCCAAGAATTCAGCGGGACCCCACGCTATGAGCAGTTCTTC. Its translation: CASSQEFSGTPRYEQFF.

This sequence joins TRBV29-1 and TRBJ1-2, with a tentative D call TRBD1 (5 bases). CDR3 length: 11 amino acids. The germline V and J ends were trimmed by 5 bases and 4 bases, with 8 bases remaining between them. Germline V gives CDR1 SQVTM, CDR2 ANQGSEA. CDR3 protein: CSVLGGYGYTF. Here the CDR3 DNA reads TGCAGCGTTTTGGGGGGCTATGGCTACACCTTC.

This clone was counted once. The rearrangement uses TRBV4-1 and TRBJ2-7; the D gene could be TRBD1 or TRBD2 (6 bases each). Germline V CDR1 and CDR2: MGHRA, YSYEKL. V was trimmed by 6 bases and J by 0 bases, leaving 12 bases between them. This CDR3 contains 14 residues. CDR3 coding DNA: TGCGCCAGCAGGGGGGGCCCATCCTCCTACGAGCAGTACTTC. It specifies CASRGGPSSYEQYF.

For the CDR3, the DNA is TGTGCCAGCACCCGTTTGATTGGCTACACCTTC. This translates into CASTRLIGYTF. The V call is TRBV6-1, the J call TRBJ1-2, with unresolved D. Germline V gene sequence: CDR1 MNHNS, CDR2 SASEGT. There are 11 residues in the CDR3. V was shortened by 7 bases and J by 7 bases, with 10 bases between the two germline ends.

This clone occurred a few times. DNA of the CDR3: TGTGCCAGCAGCTTATCGGGACTAGTCTCTAATGAGCAGTTCTTC. Its translation: CASSLSGLVSNEQFF. The chain carries TRBV13 and TRBJ2-1, with 8 nucleotides matching TRBD2. The CDR3 is 15 amino acids. V dropped 2 bases and J dropped 7; count of bases not matched to a gene: 7. CDR1 and CDR2 from the germline V gene are PRHDT and FYEKMQ (reference sequence). The full variable domain, rest sourced from reference TRBV13 and TRBJ2-1, is AAGVIQSPRHLIKEKRETATLKCYPIPRHDTVYWYQQGPGQDPQFLISFYEKMQSDKGSIPDRFSAQQFSDYHSELNMSSLELGDSALYFCASSLSGLVSNEQFFGPGTRLTVL.

This sequence joins TRBV6-1 and TRBJ2-7; 14 bases match TRBD2. CDR1 and CDR2 from the germline V gene are MNHNS and SASEGT. CDR3 length: 13 amino acids. With V trimmed by 8 bases and J by 4 bases, 1 base remained unmatched. As DNA, the CDR3 is TGTGCCAGCGGGACTAGCGGGAGATACGAGCAGTACTTC. Translating gives CASGTSGRYEQYF.

The chain links TRBV27 to TRBJ1-2; TRBD1 matches at 10 bases. V trimming: 3 bases; J trimming: 4 bases; junction bases outside the gene matches: 2. Germline values: CDR1 MNHEY, CDR2 SMNVEV (reference sequence). This CDR3 is built from 14 residues. CDR3 DNA: TGTGCCAGCAGTTTTGGGGACAGGGGCTATGGCTACACCTTC. Translating it yields CASSFGDRGYGYTF.